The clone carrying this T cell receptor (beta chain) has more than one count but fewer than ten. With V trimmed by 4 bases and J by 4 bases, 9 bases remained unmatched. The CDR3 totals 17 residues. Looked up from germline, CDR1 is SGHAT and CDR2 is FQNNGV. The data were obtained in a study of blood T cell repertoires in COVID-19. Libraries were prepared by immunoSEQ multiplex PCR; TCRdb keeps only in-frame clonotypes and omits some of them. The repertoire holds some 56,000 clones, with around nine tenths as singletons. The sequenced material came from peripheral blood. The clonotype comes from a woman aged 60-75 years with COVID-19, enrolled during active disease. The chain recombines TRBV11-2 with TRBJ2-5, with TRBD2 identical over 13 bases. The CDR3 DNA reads TGTGCCAGCAGCTACACCGGGACTAGCGGGATTTTAGAGACCCAGTACTTC. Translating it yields CASSYTGTSGILETQYF.